This is a list of T cell receptor beta chains from one sample in a study of CD8 T cells in ankylosing spondylitis. Each CDR3 protein is one row after TCRdb ran MiXCR on the 5' RACE reads. The repertoire includes fewer than 250,000 distinct CDR3 sequences, roughly 32% of them detected once, and 4% to 5.5% sits in the top ten. Material for sequencing was blood, either unsorted or a sorted T cell fraction (not recorded which). The receptor set was obtained from a male donor with ankylosing spondylitis or in good health (not recorded which). Both conserved end residues are part of each CDR3. D genes are given only for firm matches. Some rows have no size entry. The others give once, few or many, or a class for an expanded clone.

few,TRBJ2-7,TRBV12-3/TRBV12-4,NA,13,TGTGCCAGCAGTTTCCGGGGAAGCTACGAGCAGTACTTC,CASSFRGSYEQYF
NA,TRBJ2-7,TRBV13,NA,14,TGTGCCAGCAGCCGAGTCTTGGATACATGGGAGCAGTACTTC,CASSRVLDTWEQYF
few,TRBJ2-7,TRBV6-1,NA,15,TGTGCCAGCAGTCGCACCGGGACCAGGGGAAACGAGCAGTACTTC,CASSRTGTRGNEQYF
NA,TRBJ1-4,TRBV29-1,NA,12,TGCAGCCCCCCCGGCGGGAATGAAAAACTGTTTTTT,CSPPGGNEKLFF
NA,TRBJ1-6,TRBV12-3/TRBV12-4,TRBD1,14,TGTGCCAGCAGCCCGACAGGGGGGGGATCACCCCTCCACTTT,CASSPTGGGSPLHF
few,TRBJ2-1,TRBV20-1,TRBD2,18,TGCAGTGCTAGAGATCCACTAGCGGGTGACCCTACCTACAATGAGCAGTTCTTC,CSARDPLAGDPTYNEQFF
NA,TRBJ2-5,TRBV20-1,TRBD2,17,TGCTGTGCTAGAGATTCGGCTAGCGGGGGGGCCGAGGAGACCCAGTACTTC,CCARDSASGGAEETQYF
few,TRBJ2-1,TRBV7-9,TRBD2,13,TGTGCCAGCACTAGCGGGGGGGCGTATGAGCAGTTCTTC,CASTSGGAYEQFF
few,TRBJ2-3,TRBV20-1,TRBD2,14,TGCAGTGCTTTTCTAGCGGGGGGTGAGGAAACGCAGTATTTT,CSAFLAGGEETQYF
many,TRBJ2-3,TRBV7-8,TRBD2,16,TGTGCCAGCAGCCATCGACGCTCGGGGGGTGCAGATACGCAGTATTTT,CASSHRRSGGADTQYF
few,TRBJ2-7,TRBV5-4,NA,15,TGTGCCAGCAGCCCGGGACGCCTAAAGCGGTACGAGCAGTACTTC,CASSPGRLKRYEQYF
once,TRBJ2-1,TRBV12-3/TRBV12-4,TRBD2,14,TGTGCCAGCAGTTTGGAGCGGGGGGTGGGTGAGCAGTTCTTC,CASSLERGVGEQFF
NA,TRBJ2-3,TRBV12-3/TRBV12-4,NA,15,TGTGCCAGCAGTTTAGCCGGAAAAGGCACAGATACGCAGTATTTT,CASSLAGKGTDTQYF
few,TRBJ2-7,TRBV15,NA,16,TGTGCCACCAGCACCACGATCCGGGACATGGGCTACGAGCAGTACTTC,CATSTTIRDMGYEQYF
few,TRBJ1-3,TRBV9,NA,15,TGTGCCAGCAGCCAAGAGGGATTCTCTGGAAACACCATATATTTT,CASSQEGFSGNTIYF
few,TRBJ2-5,TRBV12-3/TRBV12-4,NA,13,TGTGCCAGCAGCCCGGGGGCCGGGGAGACCCAGTACTTC,CASSPGAGETQYF
few,TRBJ1-2,TRBV7-2,NA,15,TGTGCCAGCAGCTTAACGAGGGGGAAGGGCTATGGCTACACCTTC,CASSLTRGKGYGYTF
NA,TRBJ2-3,TRBV9,NA,13,TGTGCCAGCAGCGCCGACGGAGAAGATACGCAGTATTTT,CASSADGEDTQYF
NA,TRBJ2-1,TRBV5-4,TRBD2,16,TGTGCCAGCAGCTTGGATCCTAGCGGGGTGGACAATGAGCAGTTCTTC,CASSLDPSGVDNEQFF
few,TRBJ2-3,TRBV10-3,NA,18,TGTGCCATCAGTGAGACCTCAATGACAGGAACTAGCACAGATACGCAGTATTTT,CAISETSMTGTSTDTQYF
few,TRBJ1-1,TRBV20-1,TRBD1,13,TGCAGTGCCACGACAGGGGGTGACACTGAAGCTTTCTTT,CSATTGGDTEAFF
NA,TRBJ2-5,TRBV12-3/TRBV12-4,TRBD1,15,TGTGCCAGCACCCTGAACTATCGGACAGGGGGAACCCAGTACTTC,CASTLNYRTGGTQYF
few,TRBJ2-3,TRBV27,NA,16,TGTGCCAGCAGTTTAGACAGCGGCCGTGGCACAGATACGCAGTATTTT,CASSLDSGRGTDTQYF
NA,TRBJ2-1,TRBV20-1,NA,10,TGCAGTGCGCTCGGGTATGAGCAGTTCTTC,CSALGYEQFF
NA,TRBJ2-4,TRBV4-1,NA,17,TGCGCCAGCAGCCAAGGGAGAGCCACAGGGTCCAAAAACATTCAGTACTTC,CASSQGRATGSKNIQYF
few,TRBJ2-7,TRBV10-3,NA,14,TGTGCCATCAGTGAGTCTGCTGGGAGAGGTGAGCAGTACTTC,CAISESAGRGEQYF
NA,TRBJ1-1,TRBV28,NA,13,TGTGCCAGCAGTTTATGGGGGAACACTGAAGCTTTCTTT,CASSLWGNTEAFF
few,TRBJ1-2,TRBV20-1,NA,16,TGCAGTGCTAGTTTGACTTTTGCCCAGGATACCTATGGCTACACCTTC,CSASLTFAQDTYGYTF
NA,TRBJ2-7,TRBV20-1,NA,12,TGCAGTGCCACTGAGGGAGCCTACGAGCAGTACTTC,CSATEGAYEQYF
NA,TRBJ2-3,TRBV18,NA,16,TGTGCCAGCTCACTAGCCGTGGTCTACCTCGGCGATACGCAGTATTTT,CASSLAVVYLGDTQYF
few,TRBJ2-5,TRBV12-3/TRBV12-4,NA,14,TGTGCCAGCACCCCAGGACCTGGTGGAGAGACCCAGTACTTC,CASTPGPGGETQYF
NA,TRBJ2-7,TRBV7-8,NA,15,TGTGCCAGCAGCTTAGGTAGGGTTGGGACCTACGAGCAGTACTTC,CASSLGRVGTYEQYF
few,TRBJ2-3,TRBV10-3,NA,14,TGTGCCATCAGTGATCGTCCAAGCACAGATACGCAGTATTTT,CAISDRPSTDTQYF
once,TRBJ2-3,TRBV12-3/TRBV12-4,NA,14,TGTGCCAGCAGTTTCGCCTCCCGGGCAGATACGCAGTATTTT,CASSFASRADTQYF
NA,TRBJ2-2,TRBV12-3/TRBV12-4,TRBD1,15,TGTGCCAGCAGTCCCCAGGGGGCGACTACCGGGGAGCTGTTTTTT,CASSPQGATTGELFF
few,TRBJ2-2,TRBV27,NA,14,TGTGCCAGCAGTTTATGGCAGAGGGGTGGGGAGCTGTTTTTT,CASSLWQRGGELFF
few,TRBJ1-2,TRBV10-3,NA,11,TGTGCCATCAGGGACCTTTATGGCTACACCTTC,CAIRDLYGYTF
few,TRBJ2-1,TRBV24-1,NA,11,TGTGCCACCAGCACAGCGTACCGCCAGTTCTTC,CATSTAYRQFF
few,TRBJ2-1,TRBV27,TRBD2,17,TGTGCCAGCAGTTCCCTACTTGCGGGGGATTCCTACAATGAGCAGTTCTTC,CASSSLLAGDSYNEQFF
NA,TRBJ2-7,TRBV12-3/TRBV12-4,TRBD2,15,TGTGCCAGCAGCCCACTAGCGGGGGTCGCCTACGAGCAGTACTTC,CASSPLAGVAYEQYF
NA,TRBJ1-3,TRBV4-2,NA,16,TGTGCCAGCAGCCAAGATCTAGGGTCTATAGGAAACACCATATATTTT,CASSQDLGSIGNTIYF
many,TRBJ1-5,TRBV20-1,NA,14,TGCAGTGCTAGCCTCGGCTATAGCAATCAGCCCCAGCATTTT,CSASLGYSNQPQHF
few,TRBJ1-1,TRBV29-1,NA,17,TGCAGCGTTGACACACGGACGTCCACCGGTGGGAACACTGAAGCTTTCTTT,CSVDTRTSTGGNTEAFF